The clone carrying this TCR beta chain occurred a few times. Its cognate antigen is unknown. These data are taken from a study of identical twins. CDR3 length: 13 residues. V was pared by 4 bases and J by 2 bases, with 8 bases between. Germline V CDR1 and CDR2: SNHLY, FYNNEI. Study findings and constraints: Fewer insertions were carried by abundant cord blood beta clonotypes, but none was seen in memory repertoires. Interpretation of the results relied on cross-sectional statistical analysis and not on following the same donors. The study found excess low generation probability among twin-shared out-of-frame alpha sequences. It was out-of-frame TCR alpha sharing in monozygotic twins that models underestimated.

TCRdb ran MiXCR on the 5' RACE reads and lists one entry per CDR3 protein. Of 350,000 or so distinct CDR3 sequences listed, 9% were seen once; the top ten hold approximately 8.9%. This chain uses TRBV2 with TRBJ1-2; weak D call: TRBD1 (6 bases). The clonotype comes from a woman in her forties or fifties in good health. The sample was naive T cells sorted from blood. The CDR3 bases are TGTGCCAGCAGTGGACAGGACAACTATGGCTACACCTTC. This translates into CASSGQDNYGYTF.